This entry features one T cell receptor (beta chain) sequence. As processed by the authors: From reference gene primer amplification, estimates of nucleated cell counts were derived. Assay: immunoSEQ multiplex PCR; the TCRdb copy retains only in-frame clones and omits some. The DNA gave D and trimming, while V, J and clone size come from that table. Of about 140,000 clones listed, 80% to 90% were seen once; the top ten hold more than 9%. This specimen belongs to a study of blood T cell repertoires in COVID-19. Study-level information: Sample material is recorded as cDNA or gDNA derived from T cells, B-cell-depleted T cells, or PBMCs.

Between the trimmed V and J ends, which lost 1 base and 4 bases, there was a span of 9 bases. This CDR3 region has 14 residues. Germline V gene data show CDR1 as SEHNR and CDR2 as FQNEAQ (reference sequence). This chain links TRBV7-9 with TRBJ2-3; a weak D match, TRBD1 (6 bases). This clonotype originated in a man between 60 and 75 years old with active or convalescent COVID-19. The sample comprised peripheral blood. DNA for the CDR3: TGTGCCAGCAGCTTAGGGGCAGGGGCAGATACGCAGTATTTT. Its translation: CASSLGAGADTQYF.